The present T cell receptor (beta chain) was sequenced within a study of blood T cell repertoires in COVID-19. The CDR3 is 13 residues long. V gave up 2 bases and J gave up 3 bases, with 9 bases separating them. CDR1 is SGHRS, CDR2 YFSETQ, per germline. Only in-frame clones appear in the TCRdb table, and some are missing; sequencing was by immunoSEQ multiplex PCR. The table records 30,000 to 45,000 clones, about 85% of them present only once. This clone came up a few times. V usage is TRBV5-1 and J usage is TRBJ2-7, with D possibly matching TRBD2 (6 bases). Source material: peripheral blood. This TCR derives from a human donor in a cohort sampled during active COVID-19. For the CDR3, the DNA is TGCGCCAGCAGCTTAGCGGGCTACTACGAGCAGTACTTC. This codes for CASSLAGYYEQYF.